The present entry profiles one T cell receptor (beta chain) with its context. The data were obtained in a study of blood T cell repertoires in COVID-19. Study-level information: Researchers got acute and convalescent COVID-19 samples from the United States, Italy and Spain. Sources were T cells, B-cell-depleted T cells, or PBMCs; the material itself was cDNA or gDNA.

Trimming cost V 0 bases and J 2 bases, with 12 bases left between them. CDR3 length: 15 residues. In the study's own analysis: Reference gene primer amplification in the assay estimated nucleated cell counts. Method: immunoSEQ multiplex PCR; TCRdb's copy keeps in-frame clones and lacks some. V, J and clone size were drawn from that table, and D and trimming were deduced from the DNA. Found here are around 300,000 clones, around nine tenths of them singletons; the top ten hold 0.85% to 1%. The sequenced sample consisted of peripheral blood. The rearrangement joins TRBV5-3 to TRBJ2-7; D not resolved. TRBV5-3 is flagged as an ORF with uncertain function. The source is a middle-aged woman who had recovered from COVID-19. CDR3 nucleotide sequence: TGTGCCAGAAGCTTGGACAGCTTCCCCGCCTACGAGCAGTACTTC. It yields the protein CARSLDSFPAYEQYF.